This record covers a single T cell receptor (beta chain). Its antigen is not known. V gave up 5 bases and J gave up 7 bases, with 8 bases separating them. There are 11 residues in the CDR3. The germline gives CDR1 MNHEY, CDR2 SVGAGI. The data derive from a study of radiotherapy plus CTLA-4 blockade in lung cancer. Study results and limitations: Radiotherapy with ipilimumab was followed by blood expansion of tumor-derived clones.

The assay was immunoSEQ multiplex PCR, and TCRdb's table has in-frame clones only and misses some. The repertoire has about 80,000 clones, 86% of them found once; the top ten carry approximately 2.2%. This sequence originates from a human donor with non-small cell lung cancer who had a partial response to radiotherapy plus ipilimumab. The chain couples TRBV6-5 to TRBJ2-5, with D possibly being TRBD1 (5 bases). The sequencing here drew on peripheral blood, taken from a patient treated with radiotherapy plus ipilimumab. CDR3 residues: CASSERGTQYF. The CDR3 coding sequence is TGTGCCAGCAGTGAAAGGGGGACCCAGTACTTC.